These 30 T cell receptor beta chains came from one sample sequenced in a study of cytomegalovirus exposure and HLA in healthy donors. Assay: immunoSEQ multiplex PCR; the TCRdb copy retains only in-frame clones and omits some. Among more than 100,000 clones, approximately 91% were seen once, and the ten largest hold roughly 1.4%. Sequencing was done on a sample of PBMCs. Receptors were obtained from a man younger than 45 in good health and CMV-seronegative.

The CDR3 sequence: CASRLNRGYGQPQHF. CDR3 DNA: TGTGCCAGCCGGTTGAACAGGGGGTACGGTCAGCCCCAGCATTTT. This sequence joins TRBV6-5 and TRBJ1-5; TRBD1 aligns across 8 bases. The CDR3 length is 15 residues. The germline CDR1 and CDR2 sequences are MNHEY and SVGAGI. V trimming: 8 bases; J trimming: 6 bases; junction bases outside the gene matches: 12.

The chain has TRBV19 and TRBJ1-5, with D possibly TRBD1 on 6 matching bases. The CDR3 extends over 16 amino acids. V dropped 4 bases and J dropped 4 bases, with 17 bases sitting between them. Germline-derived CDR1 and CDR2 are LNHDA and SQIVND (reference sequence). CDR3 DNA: TGTGCCAGTAGTAAGCCAGGGGACAATTCTAATCAGCCCCAGCATTTT. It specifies CASSKPGDNSNQPQHF. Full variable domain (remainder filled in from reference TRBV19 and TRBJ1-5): DGGITQSPKYLFRKEGQNVTLSCEQNLNHDAMYWYRQDPGQGLRLIYYSQIVNDFQKGDIAEGYSVSREKKESFPLTVTSAQKNPTAFYLCASSKPGDNSNQPQHFGDGTRLSIL.

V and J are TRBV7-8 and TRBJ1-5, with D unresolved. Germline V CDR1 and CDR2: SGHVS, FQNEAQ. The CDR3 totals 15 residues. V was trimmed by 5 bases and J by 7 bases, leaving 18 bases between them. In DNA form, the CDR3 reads TGTGCCAGCAGCCCACGAGGGTTATCTGGACAGCCCCAGCATTTT. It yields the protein CASSPRGLSGQPQHF. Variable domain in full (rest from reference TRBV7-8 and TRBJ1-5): GAGVSQSPRYKVAKRGQDVALRCDPISGHVSLFWYQQALGQGPEFLTYFQNEAQLDKSGLPSDRFFAERPEGSVSTLKIQRTQQEDSAVYLCASSPRGLSGQPQHFGDGTRLSIL.

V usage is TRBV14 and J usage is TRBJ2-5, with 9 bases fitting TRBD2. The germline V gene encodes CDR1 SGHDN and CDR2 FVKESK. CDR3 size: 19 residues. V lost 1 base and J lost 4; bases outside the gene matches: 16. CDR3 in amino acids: CASSQGGQRASGIRETQYF. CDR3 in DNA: TGTGCCAGCAGCCAAGGTGGACAAAGAGCTAGCGGGATCAGAGAGACCCAGTACTTC.

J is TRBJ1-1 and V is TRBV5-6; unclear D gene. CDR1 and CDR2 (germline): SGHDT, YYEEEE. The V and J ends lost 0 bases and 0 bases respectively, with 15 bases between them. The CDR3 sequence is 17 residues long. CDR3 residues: CASSLVTRGKMNTEAFF. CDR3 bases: TGTGCCAGCAGCTTGGTCACCAGAGGAAAGATGAACACTGAAGCTTTCTTT.

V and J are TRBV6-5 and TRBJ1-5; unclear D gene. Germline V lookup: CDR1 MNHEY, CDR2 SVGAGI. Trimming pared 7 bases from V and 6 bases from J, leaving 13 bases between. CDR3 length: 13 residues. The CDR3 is CASTRGFGQPQHF. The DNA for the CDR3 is TGTGCCAGCACCCGCGGGTTTGGTCAGCCCCAGCATTTT.

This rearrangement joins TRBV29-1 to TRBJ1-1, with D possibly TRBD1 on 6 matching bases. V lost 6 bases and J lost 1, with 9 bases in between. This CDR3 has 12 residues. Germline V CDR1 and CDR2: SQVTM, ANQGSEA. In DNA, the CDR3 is TGCAGCGTCGGACAGCAGAACACTGAAGCTTTCTTT. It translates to CSVGQQNTEAFF. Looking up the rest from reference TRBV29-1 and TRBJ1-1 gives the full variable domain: SAVISQKPSRDICQRGTSLTIQCQVDSQVTMMFWYRQQPGQSLTLIATANQGSEATYESGFVIDKFPISRPNLTFSTLTVSNMSPEDSSIYLCSVGQQNTEAFFGQGTRLTVV.

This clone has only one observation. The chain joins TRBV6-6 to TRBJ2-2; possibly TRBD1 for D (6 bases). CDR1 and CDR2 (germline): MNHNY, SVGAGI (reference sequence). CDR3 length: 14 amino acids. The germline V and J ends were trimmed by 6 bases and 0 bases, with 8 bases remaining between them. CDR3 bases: TGTGCCAGCAGGACAGGCGCGAACACCGGGGAGCTGTTTTTT. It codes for CASRTGANTGELFF.

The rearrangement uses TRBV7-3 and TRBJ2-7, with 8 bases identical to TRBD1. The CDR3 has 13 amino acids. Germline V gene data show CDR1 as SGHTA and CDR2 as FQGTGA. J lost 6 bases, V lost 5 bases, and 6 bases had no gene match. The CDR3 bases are TGTGCCAGCAGCCAAGGACAGGGTGCCGAGCAGTACTTC. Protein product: CASSQGQGAEQYF.

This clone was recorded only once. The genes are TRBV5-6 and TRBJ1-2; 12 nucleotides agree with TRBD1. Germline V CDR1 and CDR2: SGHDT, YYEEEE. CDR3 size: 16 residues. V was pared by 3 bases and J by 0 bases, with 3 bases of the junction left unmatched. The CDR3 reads CASSSGTGGSNYGYTF. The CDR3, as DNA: TGTGCCAGCAGCTCCGGGACAGGGGGCTCTAACTATGGCTACACCTTC.

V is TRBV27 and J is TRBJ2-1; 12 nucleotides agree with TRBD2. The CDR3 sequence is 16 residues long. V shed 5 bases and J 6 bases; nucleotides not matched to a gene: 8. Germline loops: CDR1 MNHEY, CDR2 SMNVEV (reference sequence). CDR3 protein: CASSLRLAGAINEQFF. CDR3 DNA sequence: TGTGCCAGCAGTCTGCGACTAGCGGGAGCGATCAATGAGCAGTTCTTC.

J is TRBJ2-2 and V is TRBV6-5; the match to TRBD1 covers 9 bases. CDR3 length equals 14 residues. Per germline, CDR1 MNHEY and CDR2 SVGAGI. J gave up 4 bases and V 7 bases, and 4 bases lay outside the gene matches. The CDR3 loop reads CASTLTGGTGELFF. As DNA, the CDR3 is TGTGCCAGCACTTTGACAGGGGGCACCGGGGAGCTGTTTTTT.

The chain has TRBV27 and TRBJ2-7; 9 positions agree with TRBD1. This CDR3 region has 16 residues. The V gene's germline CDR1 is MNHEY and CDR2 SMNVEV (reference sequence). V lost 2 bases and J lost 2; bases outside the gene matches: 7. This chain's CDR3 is CASSLIPGQGPYEQYF. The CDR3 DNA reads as TGTGCCAGCAGTTTAATCCCGGGACAGGGCCCCTACGAGCAGTACTTC.

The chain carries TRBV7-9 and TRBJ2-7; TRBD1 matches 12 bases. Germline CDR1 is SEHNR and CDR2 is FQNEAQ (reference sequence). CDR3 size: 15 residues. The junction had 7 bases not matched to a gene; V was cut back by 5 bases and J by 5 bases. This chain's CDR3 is CASSHGTGGTNEQYF. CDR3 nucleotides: TGTGCCAGCAGCCACGGGACAGGGGGCACCAACGAGCAGTACTTC.

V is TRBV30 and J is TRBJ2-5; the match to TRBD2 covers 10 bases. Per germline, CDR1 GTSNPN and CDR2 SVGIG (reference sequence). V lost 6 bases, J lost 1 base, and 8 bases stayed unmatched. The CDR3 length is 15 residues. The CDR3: CACPRTSGSQETQYF. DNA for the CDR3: TGTGCCTGCCCCCGGACTAGCGGTTCCCAAGAGACCCAGTACTTC.

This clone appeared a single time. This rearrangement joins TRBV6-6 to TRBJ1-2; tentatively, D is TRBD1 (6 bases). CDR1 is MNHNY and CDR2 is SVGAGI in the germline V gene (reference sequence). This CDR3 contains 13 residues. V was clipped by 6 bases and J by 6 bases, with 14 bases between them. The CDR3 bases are TGTGCCAGCAGGGCCGGGACACTGGATGGCTACACCTTC. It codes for CASRAGTLDGYTF.

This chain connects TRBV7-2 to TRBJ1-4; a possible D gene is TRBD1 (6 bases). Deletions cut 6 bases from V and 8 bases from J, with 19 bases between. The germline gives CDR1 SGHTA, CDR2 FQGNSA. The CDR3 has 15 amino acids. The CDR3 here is CASRSDGTLGEKLFF. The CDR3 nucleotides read TGTGCCAGCAGATCCGACGGGACATTAGGGGAAAAACTGTTTTTT.

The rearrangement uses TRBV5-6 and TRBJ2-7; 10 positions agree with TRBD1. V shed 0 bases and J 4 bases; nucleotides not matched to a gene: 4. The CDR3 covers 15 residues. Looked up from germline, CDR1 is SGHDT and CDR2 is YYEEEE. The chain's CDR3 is CASSLVGTGAYEQYF. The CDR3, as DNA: TGTGCCAGCAGCTTGGTTGGGACAGGGGCGTACGAGCAGTACTTC.

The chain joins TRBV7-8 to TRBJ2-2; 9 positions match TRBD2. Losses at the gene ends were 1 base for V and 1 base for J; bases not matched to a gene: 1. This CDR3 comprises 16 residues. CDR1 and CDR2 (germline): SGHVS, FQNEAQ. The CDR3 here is CASSLVLAGNTGELFF. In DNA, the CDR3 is TGTGCCAGCAGCTTAGTACTAGCGGGGAACACCGGGGAGCTGTTTTTT.

In DNA form, the CDR3 reads TGTGCCAGCGGATATGGGGGCGCCTATGGCTACACCTTC. Amino acid sequence: CASGYGGAYGYTF. The chain uses TRBV6-6 and TRBJ1-2; a weak D match, TRBD1 (6 bases). The CDR3 totals 13 residues. Germline CDR1 and CDR2: MNHNY and SVGAGI (reference sequence). V was pared by 8 bases and J by 4 bases, with 14 bases between.

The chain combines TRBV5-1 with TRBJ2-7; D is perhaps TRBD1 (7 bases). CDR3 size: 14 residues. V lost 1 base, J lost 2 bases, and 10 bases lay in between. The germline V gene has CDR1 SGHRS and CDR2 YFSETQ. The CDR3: CASSLQGGAYEQYF. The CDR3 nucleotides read TGCGCCAGCAGCTTGCAGGGGGGAGCCTACGAGCAGTACTTC.

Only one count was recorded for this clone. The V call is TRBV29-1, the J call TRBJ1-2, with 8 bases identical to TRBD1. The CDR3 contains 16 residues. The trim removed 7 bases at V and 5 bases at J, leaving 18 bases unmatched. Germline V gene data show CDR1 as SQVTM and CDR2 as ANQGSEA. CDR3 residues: CSDHAPDRVDGYGYTF. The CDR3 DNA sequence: TGCAGCGACCATGCGCCGGACAGGGTCGACGGGTATGGCTACACCTTC. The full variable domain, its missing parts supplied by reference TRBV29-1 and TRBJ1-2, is SAVISQKPSRDICQRGTSLTIQCQVDSQVTMMFWYRQQPGQSLTLIATANQGSEATYESGFVIDKFPISRPNLTFSTLTVSNMSPEDSSIYLCSDHAPDRVDGYGYTFGSGTRLTVV.

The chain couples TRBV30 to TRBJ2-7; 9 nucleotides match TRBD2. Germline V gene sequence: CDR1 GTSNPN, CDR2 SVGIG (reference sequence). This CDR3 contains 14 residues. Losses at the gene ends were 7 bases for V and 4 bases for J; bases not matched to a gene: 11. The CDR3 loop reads CASTGTSSNYEQYF. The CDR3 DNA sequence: TGTGCCTCAACCGGGACTAGCAGTAATTACGAGCAGTACTTC. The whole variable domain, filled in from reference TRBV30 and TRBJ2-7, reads SQTIHQWPATLVQPVGSPLSLECTVEGTSNPNLYWYRQAAGRGLQLLFYSVGIGQISSEVPQNLSASRPQDRQFILSSKKLLLSDSGFYLCASTGTSSNYEQYFGPGTRLTVT.

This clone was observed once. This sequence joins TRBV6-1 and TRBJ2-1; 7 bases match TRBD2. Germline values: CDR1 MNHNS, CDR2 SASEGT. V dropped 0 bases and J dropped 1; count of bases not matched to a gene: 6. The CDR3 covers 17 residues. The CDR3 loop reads CASSEALGGSSYNEQFF. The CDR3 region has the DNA TGTGCCAGCAGTGAAGCGCTCGGCGGGAGTTCCTACAATGAGCAGTTCTTC.

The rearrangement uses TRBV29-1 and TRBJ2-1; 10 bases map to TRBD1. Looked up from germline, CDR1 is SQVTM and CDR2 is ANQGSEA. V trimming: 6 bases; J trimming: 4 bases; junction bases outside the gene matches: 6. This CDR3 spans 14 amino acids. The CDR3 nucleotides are TGCAGCGTCATGGGACAGGGGACGTACAATGAGCAGTTCTTC. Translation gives CSVMGQGTYNEQFF.

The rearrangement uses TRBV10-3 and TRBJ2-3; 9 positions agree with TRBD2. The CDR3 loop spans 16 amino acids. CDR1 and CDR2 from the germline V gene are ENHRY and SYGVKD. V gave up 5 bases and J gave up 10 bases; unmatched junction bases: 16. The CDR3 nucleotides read TGTGCCATCAGTCTAACTAGCGGGCCGGGTAGGGATGCGCAGTATTTT. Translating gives CAISLTSGPGRDAQYF.

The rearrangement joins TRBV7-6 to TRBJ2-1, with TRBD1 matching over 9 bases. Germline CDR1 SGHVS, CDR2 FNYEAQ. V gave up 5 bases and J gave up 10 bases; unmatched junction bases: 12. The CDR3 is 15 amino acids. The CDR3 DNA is TGTGCCAGCAGCCCTAATCCGGGACAGGGTGTCGAGCAGTTCTTC. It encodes CASSPNPGQGVEQFF.

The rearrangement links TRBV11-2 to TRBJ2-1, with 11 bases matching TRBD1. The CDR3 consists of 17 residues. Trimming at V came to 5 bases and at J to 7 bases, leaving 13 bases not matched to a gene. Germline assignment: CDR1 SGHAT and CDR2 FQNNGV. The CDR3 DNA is TGTGCCAGCAGCCTACTAGCTCCGGGACAGGGGGGGAATGAGCAGTTCTTC. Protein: CASSLLAPGQGGNEQFF.

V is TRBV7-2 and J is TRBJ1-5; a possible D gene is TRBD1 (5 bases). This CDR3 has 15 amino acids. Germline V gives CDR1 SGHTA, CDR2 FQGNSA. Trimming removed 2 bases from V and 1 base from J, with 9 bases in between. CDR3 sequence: CASSLLGVSNQPQHF. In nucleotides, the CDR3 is TGTGCCAGCAGCTTACTAGGGGTCAGCAATCAGCCCCAGCATTTT.

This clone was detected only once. Written as DNA, the CDR3 is TGTGCCAGCAGTTTGACAGGCCGATATTACGAGCAGTACTTC. Its protein product is CASSLTGRYYEQYF. The chain recombines TRBV27 with TRBJ2-7; D might be TRBD1 (6 bases). Germline values: CDR1 MNHEY, CDR2 SMNVEV (reference sequence). This CDR3 region has 14 residues. Trimming cost V 3 bases and J 4 bases, with 13 bases left between them.